The present T cell receptor (beta chain) was sequenced within a study of blood T cell repertoires in COVID-19. Study-wide context: T cells, B-cell-depleted T cells, or PBMCs supplied cDNA or gDNA.

V lost 8 bases to trimming and J lost 6 bases; unmatched junction nucleotides: 9. The CDR3 is made up of 13 amino acids. In germline, CDR1 is MDHEN, CDR2 SYDVKM. Clones were sequenced by immunoSEQ multiplex PCR, and TCRdb holds only the in-frame ones, with some missing. The data hold about 140,000 clones, with about 80% observed a single time. The sequence came from a human donor in a cohort sampled during active COVID-19. The genes are TRBV28 and TRBJ2-7, with 8 bases lining up with TRBD1. The source material was peripheral blood. The CDR3 sequence: CASSPPGQGEQYF. For the CDR3, the DNA is TGTGCCAGCTCCCCTCCCGGACAGGGCGAGCAGTACTTC.